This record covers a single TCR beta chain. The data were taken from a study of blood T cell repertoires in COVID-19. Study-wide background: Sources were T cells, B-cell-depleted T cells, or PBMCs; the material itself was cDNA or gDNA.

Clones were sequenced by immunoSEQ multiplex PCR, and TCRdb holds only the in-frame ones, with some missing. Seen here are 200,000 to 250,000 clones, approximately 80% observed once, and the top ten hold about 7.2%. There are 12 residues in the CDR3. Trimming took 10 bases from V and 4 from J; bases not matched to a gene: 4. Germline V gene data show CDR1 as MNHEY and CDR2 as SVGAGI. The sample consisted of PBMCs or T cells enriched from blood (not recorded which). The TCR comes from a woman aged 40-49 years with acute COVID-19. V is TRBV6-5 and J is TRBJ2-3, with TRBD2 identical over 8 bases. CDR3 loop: CATRGGPDTQYF. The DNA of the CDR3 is TGTGCCACCCGGGGGGGACCAGATACGCAGTATTTT.